This record looks at one T cell receptor beta chain sequence and its context. Clones were read by immunoSEQ multiplex PCR, and TCRdb kept only the in-frame ones, dropping some. The profile shows around 80,000 clones, 94% of them singletons. The data were taken from a study of T cell changes during pregnancy in multiple sclerosis. This CDR3 is 16 amino acids long. Per germline, CDR1 SGHDN and CDR2 FVKESK. Trimming cost V 3 bases and J 3 bases; bases outside gene matches: 4. The TCR comes from a female donor in good health, enrolled as a control in a pregnancy study. The chain is built from TRBV14 and TRBJ2-5, with 13 bases matching TRBD2. Here the sequenced sample was peripheral blood, taken in the second trimester of pregnancy. CDR3 bases: TGTGCCAGCAGCCAGTCACTAGCGGGAGGGGAAGAGACCCAGTACTTC. Amino acids: CASSQSLAGGEETQYF.